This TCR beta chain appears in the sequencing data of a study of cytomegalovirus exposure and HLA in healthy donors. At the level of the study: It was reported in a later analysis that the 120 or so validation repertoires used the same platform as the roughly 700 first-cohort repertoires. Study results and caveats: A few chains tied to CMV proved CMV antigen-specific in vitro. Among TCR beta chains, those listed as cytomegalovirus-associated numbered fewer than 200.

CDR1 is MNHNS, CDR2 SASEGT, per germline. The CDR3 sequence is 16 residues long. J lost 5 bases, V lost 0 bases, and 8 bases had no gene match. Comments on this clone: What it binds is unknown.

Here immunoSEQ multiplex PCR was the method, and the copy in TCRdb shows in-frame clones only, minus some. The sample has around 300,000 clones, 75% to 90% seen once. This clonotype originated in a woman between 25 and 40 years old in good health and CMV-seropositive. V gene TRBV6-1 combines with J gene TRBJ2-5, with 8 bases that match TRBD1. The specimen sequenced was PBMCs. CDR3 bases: TGTGCCAGCAGTGAAGCGGACAGGGTCCCTTTGGAGACCCAGTACTTC. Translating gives CASSEADRVPLETQYF.